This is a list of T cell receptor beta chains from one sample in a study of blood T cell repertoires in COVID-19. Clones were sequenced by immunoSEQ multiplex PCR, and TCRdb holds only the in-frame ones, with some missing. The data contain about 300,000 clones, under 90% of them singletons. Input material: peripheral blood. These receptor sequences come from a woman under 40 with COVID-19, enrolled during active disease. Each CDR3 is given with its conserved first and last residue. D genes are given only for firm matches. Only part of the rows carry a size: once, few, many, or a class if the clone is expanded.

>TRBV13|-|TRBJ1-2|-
CASSLDTGNYGYTF
TGTGCCAGCAGCTTAGATACAGGGAACTATGGCTACACCTTC
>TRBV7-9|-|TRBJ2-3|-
CASSSQNTQYF
TGTGCCAGCAGCTCACAGAATACGCAGTATTTT
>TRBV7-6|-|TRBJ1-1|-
CASSPLGGGREAFF
TGTGCCAGCAGCCCCCTCGGTGGGGGCCGTGAAGCTTTCTTT
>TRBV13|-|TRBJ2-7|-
CASSLGDQGLPYEQYF
TGTGCCAGCAGCTTAGGCGACCAGGGGCTACCCTACGAGCAGTACTTC
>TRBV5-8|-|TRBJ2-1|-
CASTRPGTYNEQFF
TGTGCCAGCACCCGCCCCGGTACGTACAATGAGCAGTTCTTC
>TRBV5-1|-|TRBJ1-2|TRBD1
CASSLIGQGAYGYTF
TGCGCCAGCAGCTTGATAGGACAGGGGGCCTATGGCTACACCTTC
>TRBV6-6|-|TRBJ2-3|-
CASRVQITNPDTQYF
TGTGCCAGCAGGGTACAGATCACCAACCCAGATACGCAGTATTTT
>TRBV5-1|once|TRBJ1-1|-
CASSKGPLEVNTEAFF
TGCGCCAGCAGCAAGGGTCCCCTGGAGGTGAACACTGAAGCTTTCTTT
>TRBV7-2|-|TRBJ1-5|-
CASSLVAASNQPQHF
TGTGCCAGCAGCTTAGTGGCGGCTAGCAATCAGCCCCAGCATTTT
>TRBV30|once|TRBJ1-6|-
CAWSVLGGTSPLHF
TGTGCCTGGAGTGTACTTGGGGGGACTTCACCCCTCCACTTT
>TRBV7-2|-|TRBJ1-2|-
CASSSRIDSPYGYTF
TGTGCCAGCAGCTCCCGAATTGACAGCCCCTATGGCTACACCTTC
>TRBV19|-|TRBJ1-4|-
CASMPGGGEKLFF
TGTGCCAGTATGCCGGGAGGAGGGGAAAAACTGTTTTTT
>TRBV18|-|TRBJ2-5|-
CASGPGEETQYF
TGTGCCAGTGGTCCGGGAGAAGAGACCCAGTACTTC
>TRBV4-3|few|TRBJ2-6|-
CASSQDVGAGANVLTF
TGCGCCAGCAGCCAAGATGTCGGGGCTGGGGCCAACGTCCTGACTTTC
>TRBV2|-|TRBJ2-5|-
CASSELTNQETQYF
TGTGCCAGCAGTGAACTGACAAACCAAGAGACCCAGTACTTC
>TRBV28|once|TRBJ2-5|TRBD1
CASSLYDRGRETQYF
TGTGCCAGCAGTTTATATGACAGGGGGCGAGAGACCCAGTACTTC
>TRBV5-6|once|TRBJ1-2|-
CASSLPARGPSYGYTF
TGTGCCAGCAGCTTGCCCGCCAGGGGTCCCAGTTATGGCTACACCTTC
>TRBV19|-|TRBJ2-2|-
CASIYRSGLPGELFF
TGTGCCAGTATCTATAGATCCGGTTTACCCGGGGAGCTGTTTTTT
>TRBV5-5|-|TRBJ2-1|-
CASSLWTINYNEQFF
TGTGCCAGCAGCTTATGGACAATAAACTACAATGAGCAGTTCTTC
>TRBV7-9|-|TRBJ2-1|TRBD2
CASSLRTRVDNEQFF
TGTGCCAGCAGTCTCAGGACTAGGGTGGACAATGAGCAGTTCTTC
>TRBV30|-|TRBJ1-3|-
CAWSEGFYTIYF
TGTGCCTGGAGTGAGGGGTTTTACACCATATATTTT
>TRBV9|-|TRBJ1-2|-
CASSVGEGSSWGYTF
TGTGCCAGCAGCGTAGGTGAGGGAAGTAGTTGGGGCTACACCTTC
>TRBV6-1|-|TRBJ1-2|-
CASSDTFRGGYTF
TGTGCCAGCAGTGATACATTTCGGGGTGGCTACACCTTC
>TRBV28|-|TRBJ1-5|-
CASSLLDLGGYSNQPQHF
TGTGCCAGCAGTTTATTAGATTTGGGGGGATATAGCAATCAGCCCCAGCATTTT
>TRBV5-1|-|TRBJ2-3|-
CASSLRPGQRDTQYF
TGCGCCAGCAGCTTGAGGCCAGGACAACGAGATACGCAGTATTTT
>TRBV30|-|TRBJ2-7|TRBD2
CACLAGASYEQYF
TGTGCCTGCCTAGCGGGGGCTTCATACGAGCAGTACTTC
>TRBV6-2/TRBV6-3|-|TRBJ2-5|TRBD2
CASSLGLAGEQETQYF
TGTGCCAGCAGTTTGGGACTAGCGGGGGAGCAAGAGACCCAGTACTTC
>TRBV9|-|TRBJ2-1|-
CASSVDTASYNEQFF
TGTGCCAGCAGCGTAGATACTGCCTCCTACAATGAGCAGTTCTTC
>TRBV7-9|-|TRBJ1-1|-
CASSLGGGATEAFF
TGTGCCAGCAGCTTAGGTGGGGGGGCTACTGAAGCTTTCTTT
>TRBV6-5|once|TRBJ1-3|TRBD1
CASSWTGGSGNTIYF
TGTGCCAGCAGTTGGACAGGGGGCTCTGGAAACACCATATATTTT
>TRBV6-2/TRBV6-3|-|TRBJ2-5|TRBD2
CASSETSGTQETQYF
TGTGCCAGCAGTGAGACTAGCGGGACCCAAGAGACCCAGTACTTC
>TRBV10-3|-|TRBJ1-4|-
CAISGRPEYTNEKLFF
TGTGCCATCAGTGGACGCCCGGAGTACACTAATGAAAAACTGTTTTTT
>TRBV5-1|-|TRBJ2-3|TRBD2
CASSLGAGGPTDTQYF
TGCGCCAGCAGCTTGGGGGCGGGGGGCCCGACAGATACGCAGTATTTT
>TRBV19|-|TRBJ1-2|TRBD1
CASMGQPKGWYGYTF
TGTGCCAGTATGGGACAGCCTAAAGGATGGTATGGCTACACCTTC
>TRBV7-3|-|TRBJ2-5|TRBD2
CASSRGGGETQYF
TGTGCCAGCAGCCGCGGCGGGGGAGAGACCCAGTACTTC